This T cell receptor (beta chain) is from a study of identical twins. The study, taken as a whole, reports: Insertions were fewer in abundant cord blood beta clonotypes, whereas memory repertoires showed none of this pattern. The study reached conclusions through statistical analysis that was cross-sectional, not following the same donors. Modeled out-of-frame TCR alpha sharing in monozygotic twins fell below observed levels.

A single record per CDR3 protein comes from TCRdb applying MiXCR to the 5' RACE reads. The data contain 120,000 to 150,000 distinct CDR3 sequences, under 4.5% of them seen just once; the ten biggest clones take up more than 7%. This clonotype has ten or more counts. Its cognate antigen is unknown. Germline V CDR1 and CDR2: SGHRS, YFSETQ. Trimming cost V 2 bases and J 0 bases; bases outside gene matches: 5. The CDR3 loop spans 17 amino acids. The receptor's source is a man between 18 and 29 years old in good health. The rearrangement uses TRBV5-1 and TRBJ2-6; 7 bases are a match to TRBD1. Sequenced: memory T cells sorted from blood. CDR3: CASSFDRVSSGANVLTF. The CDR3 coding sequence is TGCGCCAGCAGCTTCGACAGGGTCTCCTCTGGGGCCAACGTCCTGACTTTC. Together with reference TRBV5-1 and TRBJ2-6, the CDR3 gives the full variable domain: KAGVTQTPRYLIKTRGQQVTLSCSPISGHRSVSWYQQTPGQGLQFLFEYFSETQRNKGNFPGRFSGRQFSNSRSEMNVSTLELGDSALYLCASSFDRVSSGANVLTFGAGSRLTVL.